This entry is about one T cell receptor (beta chain). The V end was cut by 3 bases, the J end by 4 bases, with 10 bases between. There are 13 residues in the CDR3. Germline values: CDR1 MNHEY, CDR2 SMNVEV (reference sequence). This sample stems from a study of blood T cell repertoires in COVID-19. Study at large: PBMCs, B-cell-depleted T cells, or T cells provided the cDNA or gDNA that made up the material.

Authors' analysis steps: Researchers report that nucleated cell counts were estimated from reference gene primer amplification. The repertoire was sequenced with immunoSEQ multiplex PCR; TCRdb's copy has only in-frame clones and lacks some. V, J and clone size were drawn from that table, and D and trimming were deduced from the DNA. The table records some 58,000 clones, roughly 71% of them present only once. The source of this sequence is a human donor in a cohort sampled during active COVID-19. The chain employs TRBV27 and TRBJ2-7, with D tentatively TRBD1 (6 bases). Sequenced: peripheral blood. As DNA, the CDR3 is TGTGCCAGCAGTTTGGACAGAAATTACGAGCAGTACTTC. Protein product: CASSLDRNYEQYF.